Here is one T cell receptor (beta chain) with its context. Its antigen remains undetermined. Within one base of it there is no much larger clone, and no base qualities were kept. This specimen's treatment or condition label, interpreted: in vitro stimulation with specific CMV peptide epitopes to enrich CMV-specific T cells. The sample comes from a study of T cell repertoires in cytomegalovirus infection (dated by TCRdb to about 2019). Some background on the complete study: Peptide stimulations targeted recently identified HLA-C-restricted CMV epitopes, whose presentation resists viral immunomodulation, together with well-studied HLA-B-restricted epitopes. Donor HLA type was relevant to the analysis, as public TCR beta signatures indicated carriage of CMV infection together with the matching HLA type. Here is what the overall study found, with its caveats: The ex vivo response was dominated by HLA-C-restricted CMV-specific TCR beta clonotypes, which also provided the single most frequent clonotype in two of eight donors. Cumulative frequency of public TCR beta family members discriminated carriers of CMV infection plus the relevant HLA type in this cohort and an independent approximately 350-donor cohort.

The germline V gene sets CDR1 to MDHEN and CDR2 to SYDVKM. The CDR3, from cysteine to phenylalanine, totals 15 residues. The sequence is cut down to CDR3 DNA, 45 bases in frame from base 1. V is shortened by 1 base, J by 2 bases, and the region joining them spans 11 bases. TCRdb lists the instrument as Illumina HiSeq 1500. TCRdb cleaned the public reads at Q25 with fastp, built clones with MiXCR and kept in-frame beta chains. When rows share a CDR3 protein, they turn into one entry using the most common DNA and genes. Counted in this sample were about 770,000 distinct CDR3 sequences; 25% to 30% of them appeared once. The ten largest clones represent under 15% of the sample.

The chain uses TRBV28 and TRBJ1-2, with the D gene uncertain. Sequencing was performed on cultured CD8+ T cells from PBMCs, taken from culture after CMV antigen stimulation. This TCR was recovered from a human donor in good health (CMV status not recorded). Some clones in this sample may be carry-over from other donors' samples. CDR3 reads: CASSLFRTANYGYTF. The DNA sequence is given as TGTGCCAGCAGTTTATTCCGGACGGCAAACTATGGCTACACCTTC.